The 6 T cell receptor beta chains presented below share a single source sample, sequenced in a study of naive and memory T cell subsets. The beta constant-region primer was an equimolar mix of two oligonucleotides covering TRBC1 and TRBC2. MiXCR, run by TCRdb on the UMI-ligation and nested PCR reads, gives a single entry per CDR3 protein. The table has 77,000 or so distinct CDR3 sequences, roughly 13% seen once. The specimen was central memory CD4+ T cells from blood. These receptors came from a human donor in good health.

This clonotype was seen a handful of times. The chain is built from TRBV7-8 and TRBJ1-1, with a tentative D call TRBD1 (5 bases). V was clipped by 5 bases and J by 4 bases, with 20 bases between them. The CDR3 loop spans 16 amino acids. Germline assignment: CDR1 SGHVS and CDR2 FQNEAQ. The CDR3 DNA follows: TGTGCCAGCAGCCCCCAGGCGGGGGTTCGAAGCACTGAAGCTTTCTTT. Translated, it gives CASSPQAGVRSTEAFF.

This chain links TRBV19 with TRBJ1-2; 9 bases fit TRBD1. The CDR3 is 12 residues long. CDR1 is LNHDA, CDR2 SQIVND, per germline (reference sequence). After removal of 6 bases from V and 4 bases from J, the junction contained 0 bases not matched to a gene. The CDR3 sequence is CASRTGGYGYTF. CDR3 DNA sequence: TGTGCCAGTAGGACAGGGGGCTATGGCTACACCTTC. The variable domain in full, completed from reference TRBV19 and TRBJ1-2, reads DGGITQSPKYLFRKEGQNVTLSCEQNLNHDAMYWYRQDPGQGLRLIYYSQIVNDFQKGDIAEGYSVSREKKESFPLTVTSAQKNPTAFYLCASRTGGYGYTFGSGTRLTVV.

The rearrangement joins TRBV7-9 to TRBJ2-5; TRBD2 matches 11 bases. J gave up 5 bases and V 2 bases, and 7 bases lay outside the gene matches. The CDR3 totals 16 residues. The germline V gene encodes CDR1 SEHNR and CDR2 FQNEAQ (reference sequence). The CDR3 reads CASSLWMSSGRETQYF. For the CDR3, the DNA is TGTGCCAGCAGCTTATGGATGTCTAGCGGGAGGGAGACCCAGTACTTC.

This clonotype has just a few counts. The chain couples TRBV20-1 to TRBJ2-4; D is unresolved. This CDR3 spans 14 amino acids. The germline CDR1 and CDR2 sequences are DFQATT and SNEGSKA (reference sequence). V shed 6 bases and J shed 4 bases, with 16 bases lying between them. The CDR3 sequence is CSAGFGRSKNIQYF. As DNA, the CDR3 is TGCAGTGCGGGGTTTGGACGGTCAAAAAACATTCAGTACTTC.

The V call is TRBV7-2, the J call TRBJ2-7; D may be TRBD2 (6 bases). The CDR3 spans 15 residues. CDR1 and CDR2 from the germline V gene are SGHTA and FQGNSA. V was clipped by 7 bases and J by 9 bases, with 25 bases between them. The CDR3 is CASMLPLGGVGVQYF. Here the CDR3 DNA reads TGTGCCAGCATGCTACCATTGGGGGGAGTGGGCGTGCAGTACTTC.

There are many counts of this clonotype. The gene calls are TRBV12-3 or TRBV12-4 and TRBJ1-6; no firm D call. With 1 base removed from V and 15 bases from J, the gap between germline ends came to 10 bases. This CDR3 has 12 amino acids. The CDR3 loop is CASSLEGYDLHF. DNA of the CDR3: TGTGCCAGCAGTTTAGAAGGGTACGACCTCCACTTT.